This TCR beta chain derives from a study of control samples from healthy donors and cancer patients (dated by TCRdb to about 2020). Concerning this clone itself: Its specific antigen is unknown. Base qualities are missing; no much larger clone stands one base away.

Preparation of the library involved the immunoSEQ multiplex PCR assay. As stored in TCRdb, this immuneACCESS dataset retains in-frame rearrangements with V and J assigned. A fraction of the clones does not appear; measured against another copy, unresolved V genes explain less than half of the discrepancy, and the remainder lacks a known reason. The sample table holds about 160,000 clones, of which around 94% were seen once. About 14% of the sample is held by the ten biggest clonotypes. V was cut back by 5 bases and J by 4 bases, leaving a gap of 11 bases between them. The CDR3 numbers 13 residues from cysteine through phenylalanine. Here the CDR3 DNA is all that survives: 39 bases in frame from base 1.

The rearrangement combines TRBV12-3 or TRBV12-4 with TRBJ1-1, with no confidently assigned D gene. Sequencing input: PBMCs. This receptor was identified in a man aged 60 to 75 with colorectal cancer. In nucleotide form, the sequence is TGTGCCAGCAGTCCCCGAGGGAGCACTGAAGCTTTCTTT. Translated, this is CASSPRGSTEAFF.